This T cell receptor (beta chain) was observed in a study of shared clonotypes between healthy human individuals. Overall study: Plates per donor: three CD4 naive, three CD4 memory, two CD8 naive, one CD8 memory.

The CDR3 length is 15 residues, termini included. Per the germline V gene, CDR1 is SGHTA and CDR2 is FQGTGA. Study-level results: Donors were few, which limited the genetic and exposure-history diversity represented.

Those who donated were healthy HIV-negative adults, with no recent acute infections or vaccinations reported. Both subsets, CD45RA+ naive and CD45RA-negative memory, were split from the CD4+ cells. Comments on this clone: The target antigen is unknown. The DNA is left out, because the CDR3 cannot be placed on it with certainty; the CDR3 is given as TCRdb lists it.

Repertoires were generated with immunoSEQ multiplex PCR, while TCRdb's copy carries only in-frame clones and drops some. The sample holds about 2.3 million clones, under 95% seen once. This chain connects TRBV7-3 to TRBJ2-3; TRBD2 was called by the table and not checked on the DNA. The TCR comes from a man between 18 and 35 years old in good health. Some clones in this sample may be carry-over from other donors' samples. Specimen: naive CD4+ T cells from PBMCs. Subset specified: CD45RA+ positively selected. The chain's CDR3 is CASSILGDGTDTQYF.